This T cell receptor (beta chain) is from a study of CD8 T cells in Susac syndrome. Study-wide points: It was acknowledged in the study that the number of individuals who were included in its TCR sequencing and HLA analysis was relatively small.

J lost 4 bases, V lost 1 base, and 5 bases had no gene match. This CDR3 is built from 14 residues. Germline assignment: CDR1 GTSNPN and CDR2 SVGIG (reference sequence). To note about this clonotype: Its antigen remains unknown.

With random hexamers, roughly 0.45 to 1 ug RNA was reverse transcribed. Multiplex PCR with immunoSEQ amplified the TCR beta CDR3 across 54 Vbeta and 13 Jbeta. TCRdb re-derived calls from the immunoSEQ multiplex PCR reads in MiXCR, one entry per CDR3 protein. The sample records 50,000 or so distinct CDR3 sequences, 93% being singletons. In blood CD8+ and CD4+ T cells, TCR beta underwent sequencing. The chain carries TRBV30 and TRBJ2-7; 9 nucleotides agree with TRBD1. This TCR derives from a human donor in good health. What was sequenced was CD8+ T cells from PBMCs. In DNA form, the CDR3 reads TGTGCCTGGAGTGAGTTGGGACAGGGATACGAGCAGTACTTC. Translated, it gives CAWSELGQGYEQYF.